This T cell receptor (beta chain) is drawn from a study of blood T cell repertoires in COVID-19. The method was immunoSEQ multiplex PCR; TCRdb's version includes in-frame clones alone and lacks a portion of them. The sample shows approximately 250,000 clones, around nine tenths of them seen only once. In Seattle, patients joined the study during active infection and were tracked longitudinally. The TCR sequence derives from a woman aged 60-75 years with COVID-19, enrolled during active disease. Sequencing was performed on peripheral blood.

The CDR3 loop reads CASSQFGLAGGPVRAGELFF. In nucleotides, the CDR3 is TGCGCCAGCAGCCAATTCGGACTAGCGGGAGGGCCGGTTAGGGCCGGGGAGCTGTTTTTT. This rearrangement joins TRBV5-1 to TRBJ2-2; the match to TRBD2 covers 15 bases. Losses at the gene ends were 4 bases for V and 6 bases for J; bases not matched to a gene: 16. The CDR3 extends over 20 amino acids. CDR1 and CDR2 (germline): SGHRS, YFSETQ.